This T cell receptor beta chain was captured in a study of T cell responses to AZD1222 COVID-19 vaccine. Overall study findings and caveats: Only after the peak T cell response were repertoires sampled. Nearly half of spike-specific TCRs reportedly target unmutated variant regions.

Data came from immunoSEQ multiplex PCR; TCRdb stores just in-frame clones and leaves some out. Of approximately 130,000 clones listed, around 92% are singletons. A word on this clone: Its antigen is still unknown.

The germline V and J ends were trimmed by 5 bases and 4 bases, with 15 bases remaining between them. The germline gives CDR1 LGHNA, CDR2 YNFKEQ. This CDR3 is built from 16 residues. The TCR was taken from an adult in good health. The sample consisted of peripheral blood, taken on day 0 of AZD1222 vaccination. The chain carries TRBV4-2 and TRBJ2-6; D perhaps matches TRBD1 (6 bases). CDR3 region: CASSSSQGSGANVLTF. In DNA form, the CDR3 reads TGTGCCAGCAGCAGTTCCCAGGGGTCCGGGGCCAACGTCCTGACTTTC.